This TCR beta chain came from a study of shared clonotypes between healthy human individuals. The CDR3 is made up of 15 amino acids. The germline CDR1 and CDR2 sequences are LNHDA and SQIVND (reference sequence). Trimming took 3 bases from V and 2 from J; bases not matched to a gene: 4. Study-level points and caveats: Large sequencing depth failed to make sorted-subset sequencing complete, rarefaction showed.

Positively selected for CCR7, the CD45RO-negative cells used as naive CD8 cells excluded terminally differentiated effector memory CD45RA+ cells. In regard to this clone: Its antigen remains unknown.

Produced via immunoSEQ multiplex PCR; TCRdb's table is partial and in-frame only. There are approximately 2,000,000 clones in the sample; roughly 93% occur only once, and around 1.7% lies in the top ten. This sequence originates from a man aged 18 to 29 in good health. Some clones in this sample may be carry-over from other donors' samples. The sequencing input was naive CD8+ T cells from PBMCs. V usage is TRBV19 and J usage is TRBJ1-5; 7 bases are shared with TRBD1. The CDR3 sequence is CASSIATGGNQPQHF. For the CDR3, the DNA is TGTGCCAGTAGTATCGCCACAGGGGGCAATCAGCCCCAGCATTTT.